One and the same sample provided the 19 T cell receptor beta chains below, sequenced in a study of T cells in narcolepsy. The data were produced by immunoSEQ multiplex PCR, yet TCRdb's version contains in-frame clones alone and is incomplete. This table has some 20,000 clones, around 83% appearing once. Input material: memory (CD45RA-) CD4+ T cells from blood. Every receptor here comes from a human donor in good health.

In this sample, this clone turned up once. The rearrangement uses TRBV7-8 and TRBJ1-5; D may be TRBD1 (6 bases). V lost 3 bases and J 3 bases, leaving 9 bases between the germline ends. The CDR3 consists of 14 residues. Germline V gene sequence: CDR1 SGHVS, CDR2 FQNEAQ. The CDR3 region has the DNA TGTGCCAGCAGCTTGACAGGTTACAATCAGCCCCAGCATTTT. Its translation is CASSLTGYNQPQHF. Variable domain in full (rest from reference TRBV7-8 and TRBJ1-5): GAGVSQSPRYKVAKRGQDVALRCDPISGHVSLFWYQQALGQGPEFLTYFQNEAQLDKSGLPSDRFFAERPEGSVSTLKIQRTQQEDSAVYLCASSLTGYNQPQHFGDGTRLSIL.

The V and J genes are TRBV20-1 and TRBJ2-5; TRBD2 might be the D (5 bases). Near its end, the DNA agrees better with TRBJ2-7, so the J call may be wrong. The CDR3 length is 11 residues. Germline-derived CDR1 and CDR2 are DFQATT and SNEGSKA (reference sequence). CDR3 nucleotides: TGCAGTGCTAGCGGGAACTACGAGCAGTACTTC. The encoded protein is CSASGNYEQYF.

The chain employs TRBV6-1 and TRBJ1-4; possible D gene TRBD1, 6 bases. The germline V gene has CDR1 MNHNS and CDR2 SASEGT. V was shortened by 7 bases and J by 1 base, with 10 bases between the two germline ends. The length of the CDR3 is 14 residues. The CDR3 here is CASTSRGTNEKLFF. The CDR3 DNA sequence: TGTGCCAGCACCTCCAGGGGAACTAATGAAAAACTGTTTTTT.

This chain joins TRBV6-6 and TRBJ1-6, with 7 nucleotides matching TRBD1. The CDR3 is made up of 15 amino acids. V gave up 6 bases and J gave up 8 bases; unmatched junction bases: 10. Germline V lookup: CDR1 MNHNY, CDR2 SVGAGI (reference sequence). CDR3 sequence: CASRPRDRDYSPLHF. The CDR3 DNA reads TGTGCCAGCAGACCCCGCGACAGGGACTATTCACCCCTCCACTTT.

The CDR3 loop reads CASSAGTGGGEKLFF. CDR3 DNA: TGTGCCAGTAGTGCTGGGACAGGGGGAGGTGAAAAACTGTTTTTT. The J gene is TRBJ1-4, the V gene TRBV19; 11 bases are a match to TRBD1. Germline V CDR1 and CDR2: LNHDA, SQIVND (reference sequence). The CDR3 is 15 residues long. Unmatched junction bases numbered 6, after V lost 5 bases and J lost 7 bases.

CDR3 sequence: CAWSTEDWVHEQYF. DNA for the CDR3: TGTGCCTGGAGTACCGAGGACTGGGTCCACGAGCAGTACTTC. This chain connects TRBV30 to TRBJ2-7; perhaps TRBD2 as D (5 bases). Trimming took off 2 bases at V and 5 bases at J, with 16 bases between the two ends. The CDR3 runs 14 residues. Germline assignment: CDR1 GTSNPN and CDR2 SVGIG (reference sequence). Looking up the rest from reference TRBV30 and TRBJ2-7 gives the full variable domain: SQTIHQWPATLVQPVGSPLSLECTVEGTSNPNLYWYRQAAGRGLQLLFYSVGIGQISSEVPQNLSASRPQDRQFILSSKKLLLSDSGFYLCAWSTEDWVHEQYFGPGTRLTVT.

The chain has TRBV11-1 and TRBJ1-2; D is unresolved. This CDR3 region has 16 residues. The germline gives CDR1 SGHAT, CDR2 FQDESV (reference sequence). The V and J ends lost 5 bases and 0 bases respectively, with 16 bases between them. The DNA of the CDR3 is TGTGCCAGCAGCGGTGGCCAGAGAGAAGCTAACTATGGCTACACCTTC. Its protein is CASSGGQREANYGYTF.

V gene TRBV6-5 combines with J gene TRBJ1-5; 7 positions agree with TRBD1. Germline values: CDR1 MNHEY, CDR2 SVGAGI. V shed 5 bases, J shed 2 bases, and the junction held 6 bases outside the gene matches. This CDR3 contains 15 residues. The CDR3 region is CASSLLGQGNQPQHF. DNA for the CDR3: TGTGCCAGCAGTCTACTTGGACAGGGCAATCAGCCCCAGCATTTT.

CDR3 sequence (DNA): TGTGCCAGCAGGCCCGGGACAGGGGTACACAATGAGCAGTTCTTC. This sequence encodes CASRPGTGVHNEQFF. This chain links TRBV5-4 with TRBJ2-1; 10 nucleotides align to TRBD1. Germline-derived CDR1 and CDR2 are SGHNT and YYREEE (reference sequence). There are 15 residues in the CDR3. V lost 5 bases and J lost 5; bases outside the gene matches: 7. Looking up the rest from reference TRBV5-4 and TRBJ2-1 gives the full variable domain: ETGVTQSPTHLIKTRGQQVTLRCSSQSGHNTVSWYQQALGQGPQFIFQYYREEENGRGNFPPRFSGLQFPNYSSELNVNALELDDSALYLCASRPGTGVHNEQFFGPGTRLTVL.

The chain carries TRBV11-2 and TRBJ2-6; D gene ambiguous. Germline loops: CDR1 SGHAT, CDR2 FQNNGV. This CDR3 region has 17 residues. V dropped 5 bases and J dropped 4 bases, with 18 bases sitting between them. The CDR3: CASSTDRTGPGANVLTF. Written as DNA, the CDR3 is TGTGCCAGCAGCACCGACCGGACGGGCCCCGGGGCCAACGTCCTGACTTTC.

The chain recombines TRBV18 with TRBJ1-3, with D perhaps TRBD1 (5 bases). V lost 5 bases and J lost 0, with 23 bases in between. Germline CDR1 reads KGHSH; CDR2 reads LQKENI. The CDR3 has 19 residues. The CDR3, as DNA: TGTGCCAGCTCATCCATCCCCTCTGGGCGGGGACTCTCTGGAAACACCATATATTTT. Translated: CASSSIPSGRGLSGNTIYF.

V usage is TRBV4-3 and J usage is TRBJ1-5; a possible D gene is TRBD1 (5 bases). CDR1 is LGHNA, CDR2 YSLEER, per germline. The CDR3 is 16 amino acids. V gave up 0 bases and J gave up 4 bases, with 13 bases separating them. Here the CDR3 reads CASSQESGAGNQPQHF. CDR3 DNA: TGCGCCAGCAGCCAAGAATCCGGGGCCGGGAATCAGCCCCAGCATTTT.

The chain links TRBV10-3 to TRBJ2-2, with unresolved D. The V gene's germline CDR1 is ENHRY and CDR2 SYGVKD. The CDR3 runs to 18 residues. The ends were cut back, 6 bases at V and 2 bases at J, with 22 bases in the middle. The CDR3 DNA follows: TGTGCCATCAGGGCCAACAGCCACGTCCCGACCAACACCGGGGAGCTGTTTTTT. It specifies CAIRANSHVPTNTGELFF.

The rearrangement uses TRBV2 and TRBJ2-3; D gene uncertain. The CDR3 consists of 12 residues. Per the germline V gene, CDR1 is SNHLY and CDR2 is FYNNEI. The V end lost 1 base, the J end lost 10 bases, and 9 bases lay between the germline ends. CDR3 DNA: TGTGCCAGCAGTGAAGGGGCTACAGCGCAGTATTTT. It specifies CASSEGATAQYF.

This clone was seen just once. The gene calls are TRBV11-2 and TRBJ2-5; TRBD1 agrees at 10 bases. The trim removed 5 bases at V and 5 bases at J, leaving 5 bases unmatched. Germline V gene data show CDR1 as SGHAT and CDR2 as FQNNGV. The CDR3 extends over 14 amino acids. The CDR3: CASSVGGQGETQYF. The CDR3 nucleotides are TGTGCCAGCAGCGTAGGGGGACAGGGGGAGACCCAGTACTTC.

This clone was recorded only once. CDR3 DNA sequence: TGCGCCAGCAGCCGCCCCGGGACAGACCCTTCCTCTGGAAACACCATATATTTT. Translated: CASSRPGTDPSSGNTIYF. This chain joins TRBV4-1 and TRBJ1-3, with 7 nucleotides matching TRBD1. The CDR3 has 18 residues. Germline CDR1 MGHRA, CDR2 YSYEKL. V lost 4 bases to trimming and J lost 0 bases; unmatched junction nucleotides: 12.

Comments on this clone: Other DNA sequences in this sample translate to the same CDR3. The chain has TRBV4-2 and TRBJ2-2; D is perhaps TRBD1 or TRBD2 (7 bases each). Trimming pared 2 bases from V and 1 base from J, leaving 14 bases between. Germline lookup yields CDR1 LGHNA and CDR2 YNFKEQ. CDR3 length: 17 amino acids. The CDR3 region is CASSQSGGAGNTGELFF. The CDR3, as DNA: TGTGCCAGCAGCCAATCAGGGGGGGCAGGGAACACCGGGGAGCTGTTTTTT.

This chain connects TRBV7-9 to TRBJ2-5, with 11 positions matching TRBD2. Germline-derived CDR1 and CDR2 are SEHNR and FQNEAQ (reference sequence). The length of the CDR3 is 16 residues. Losses at the gene ends were 1 base for V and 4 bases for J; bases not matched to a gene: 5. The CDR3 DNA sequence: TGTGCCAGCAGCTTAGGCCTAGCGGGGGGCGGAGAGACCCAGTACTTC. This gives the protein CASSLGLAGGGETQYF.

This clone was seen a single time. This is likely a read error, given that the CDR3 carries no conserved phenylalanine or tryptophan at its end. This rearrangement joins TRBV10-2 to TRBJ1-2, with a tentative D call TRBD1 (5 bases). V was pared by 4 bases and J by 2 bases, with 14 bases between. The CDR3 consists of 15 residues. From germline, CDR1 is WSHSY and CDR2 SAAADI. The CDR3: CASSGGQGRNYGYTL. CDR3 nucleotide sequence: TGCGCCAGCAGTGGTGGGCAGGGACGAAACTATGGCTACACCCTC.